This passage covers 27 T cell receptor beta chains from one sample sequenced in a study of T cell responses to AZD1222 COVID-19 vaccine. Profiling relied on immunoSEQ multiplex PCR, and the TCRdb table lists in-frame clones only, not all of them. The repertoire holds 140,000 to 150,000 clones, with roughly 91% as singletons. Sequenced here: peripheral blood, sampled on day 0 of AZD1222 vaccination. The receptors originated from an adult in good health.

CDR3 sequence: CASSLGLGQPQHF. CDR3 coding DNA: TGTGCCAGCAGCTTAGGGCTCGGTCAGCCCCAGCATTTT. V gene TRBV11-3 combines with J gene TRBJ1-5; D uncertain. Per germline, CDR1 SGHNT and CDR2 YENEEA. The V end was cut by 1 base, the J end by 6 bases, with 7 bases between. The CDR3 is 13 residues long.

The chain is built from TRBV5-4 and TRBJ1-2; 8 bases match TRBD1. Trimming at V came to 4 bases and at J to 7 bases, leaving 9 bases not matched to a gene. The V gene's germline CDR1 is SGHNT and CDR2 YYREEE (reference sequence). The CDR3 has 14 amino acids. This CDR3 is CASSRGTGGSGYTF. The CDR3 coding sequence is TGTGCCAGCAGCCGGGGGACAGGTGGATCTGGCTACACCTTC.

The rearrangement links TRBV12-3 or TRBV12-4 to TRBJ1-4, with D unclear. This CDR3 has 13 amino acids. The germline V and J ends were trimmed by 5 bases and 8 bases, with 12 bases remaining between them. The CDR3 is CASSPSSGEKLFF. The CDR3 bases are TGTGCCAGCAGTCCAAGCAGCGGAGAAAAACTGTTTTTT.

The V and J genes are TRBV11-3 and TRBJ2-2; possibly TRBD1 for D (7 bases). The CDR3 length is 17 residues. Trimming took off 4 bases at V and 3 bases at J, with 18 bases between the two ends. The germline CDR1 and CDR2 sequences are SGHNT and YENEEA. DNA of the CDR3: TGTGCCAGCAGCTCCATCCGGACAGGAGGGGACACCGGGGAGCTGTTTTTT. Encoded protein: CASSSIRTGGDTGELFF.

The J gene is TRBJ1-1, the V gene TRBV18; the match to TRBD1 covers 8 bases. The germline V gene encodes CDR1 KGHSH and CDR2 LQKENI. This CDR3 has 13 residues. The ends lost 3 bases at V and 4 bases at J; junction bases unmatched: 1. CDR3 in amino acids: CASSPDRATEAFF. CDR3 in DNA: TGTGCCAGCTCACCGGACAGGGCCACTGAAGCTTTCTTT.

V and J are TRBV3-1 (or the pseudogene TRBV3-2) and TRBJ2-2; possibly TRBD1 for D (6 bases). In germline, CDR1 is LGHDT, CDR2 YNNKEL (reference sequence). CDR3 size: 15 residues. The ends were cut back, 2 bases at V and 4 bases at J, with 11 bases in the middle. CDR3 sequence reads: CASSQLSGVTGELFF. In DNA form, the CDR3 reads TGTGCCAGCAGCCAATTATCAGGGGTCACCGGGGAGCTGTTTTTT.

This sequence joins TRBV2 and TRBJ2-7; TRBD2 matches at 7 bases. V lost 4 bases to trimming and J lost 3 bases; unmatched junction nucleotides: 3. The CDR3 is 13 residues long. Per the germline V gene, CDR1 is SNHLY and CDR2 is FYNNEI. The CDR3 spells CASSGSGIYEQYF. As DNA, the CDR3 is TGTGCCAGCAGTGGGAGCGGGATCTACGAGCAGTACTTC.

Of note for this clone: This same CDR3 is encoded by further DNA sequences in the sample. This chain joins TRBV9 and TRBJ2-5; tentatively, D is TRBD1 (5 bases). Germline CDR1 is SGDLS and CDR2 is YYNGEE. V lost 2 bases to trimming and J lost 2 bases, with 10 bases between them. The CDR3 sequence is 14 residues long. For the CDR3, the DNA is TGTGCCAGCAGCGTGGGTAGGGGACAAGAGACCCAGTACTTC. Translating it yields CASSVGRGQETQYF.

The chain couples TRBV27 to TRBJ2-5; 7 bases match TRBD2. This CDR3 comprises 14 residues. Per germline, CDR1 MNHEY and CDR2 SMNVEV (reference sequence). V was pared by 3 bases and J by 5 bases, with 6 bases of the junction left unmatched. The CDR3 loop is CASSFGGSGETQYF. For the CDR3, the DNA is TGTGCCAGCAGTTTCGGCGGGAGCGGCGAGACCCAGTACTTC.

The V and J genes are TRBV2 and TRBJ2-7, with D perhaps matching TRBD2 (5 bases). The CDR3 runs 15 residues. CDR1 is SNHLY and CDR2 is FYNNEI in the germline V gene. V lost 2 bases to trimming and J lost 3 bases, with 14 bases between them. The CDR3 DNA follows: TGTGCCAGCAGTGAACCGGGGTTCGAGGTCTACGAGCAGTACTTC. Its protein is CASSEPGFEVYEQYF.

The chain links TRBV18 to TRBJ2-3; 14 bases are a match to TRBD2. Germline trimming cut 1 base from V and 5 bases from J; bases unmatched to any gene: 5. The CDR3 consists of 17 residues. Per the germline V gene, CDR1 is KGHSH and CDR2 is LQKENI. CDR3 loop: CASSPRLAGGPGDTQYF. The CDR3 nucleotides read TGTGCCAGCTCACCACGACTAGCGGGGGGGCCGGGAGATACGCAGTATTTT.

The chain uses TRBV15 and TRBJ2-7; possible D gene TRBD1, 5 bases. The CDR3 runs 15 residues. The V end was cut by 0 bases, the J end by 5 bases, with 14 bases between. Per the germline V gene, CDR1 is LNHNV and CDR2 is YYDKDF (reference sequence). In DNA form, the CDR3 reads TGTGCCACCAGCAGAGACAGGGAACTTCAAAACGAGCAGTACTTC. Translation gives CATSRDRELQNEQYF. Using reference TRBV15 and TRBJ2-7 for the parts outside the CDR3, the full variable domain is DAMVIQNPRYQVTQFGKPVTLSCSQTLNHNVMYWYQQKSSQAPKLLFHYYDKDFNNEADTPDNFQSRRPNTSFCFLDIRSPGLGDTAMYLCATSRDRELQNEQYFGPGTRLTVT.

The CDR3 spells CASSPRTFDTGELFF. The CDR3 nucleotides read TGTGCCAGCAGCCCACGGACATTTGACACCGGGGAGCTGTTTTTT. The chain combines TRBV7-9 with TRBJ2-2, with D maybe TRBD1 (5 bases). The CDR3 is made up of 15 amino acids. The germline CDR1 and CDR2 sequences are SEHNR and FQNEAQ (reference sequence). V lost 5 bases, J lost 3 bases, and 13 bases lay in between.

V gene TRBV19 combines with J gene TRBJ1-5, with D perhaps matching TRBD1 (6 bases). CDR3 length equals 14 residues. Trimming stripped 4 bases from V and 6 bases from J, with 13 bases between. CDR1 is LNHDA, CDR2 SQIVND, per germline (reference sequence). The CDR3 spells CASSTGGLVQPQHF. CDR3 DNA: TGTGCCAGTAGTACTGGGGGGCTGGTTCAGCCCCAGCATTTT.

J is TRBJ2-1 and V is TRBV3-1 (or the pseudogene TRBV3-2); 10 nucleotides line up with TRBD2. The germline gives CDR1 LGHDT, CDR2 YNNKEL (reference sequence). With 4 bases clipped from V and 6 bases from J, the junction kept 3 bases outside the gene matches. This CDR3 is built from 14 residues. The CDR3 sequence is CASSPTSGVNEQFF. The CDR3 bases are TGTGCCAGCAGCCCAACTAGCGGGGTCAATGAGCAGTTCTTC.

This chain uses TRBV6-5 with TRBJ2-2, with 8 bases fitting TRBD2. Germline assignment: CDR1 MNHEY and CDR2 SVGAGI. This CDR3 contains 15 residues. The J segment lost 8 bases and the V segment lost 5 bases, leaving 10 bases of the junction unmatched. The CDR3 here is CASSPGTRQRGELFF. CDR3 nucleotides: TGTGCCAGCAGTCCCGGGACTAGGCAAAGGGGGGAGCTGTTTTTT.

The chain uses TRBV29-1 and TRBJ2-5; D is undetermined. Trimming stripped 7 bases from V and 4 bases from J, with 10 bases between. Germline V CDR1 and CDR2: SQVTM, ANQGSEA. The CDR3 extends over 11 amino acids. CDR3 region: CSGGTGETQYF. In nucleotides, the CDR3 is TGCAGCGGTGGTACTGGAGAGACCCAGTACTTC. Complete variable domain (other parts from reference TRBV29-1 and TRBJ2-5): SAVISQKPSRDICQRGTSLTIQCQVDSQVTMMFWYRQQPGQSLTLIATANQGSEATYESGFVIDKFPISRPNLTFSTLTVSNMSPEDSSIYLCSGGTGETQYFGPGTRLLVL.

This chain joins TRBV4-2 and TRBJ2-5; TRBD2 aligns across 10 bases. The CDR3 consists of 17 residues. V was clipped by 1 base and J by 2 bases; unmatched bases: 7. Germline loops: CDR1 LGHNA, CDR2 YNFKEQ. The CDR3 sequence is CASSQGGLAGVQETQYF. The CDR3 DNA sequence: TGTGCCAGCAGCCAAGGAGGGCTAGCGGGGGTGCAAGAGACCCAGTACTTC.

V and J are TRBV5-6 and TRBJ1-5; D remains ambiguous. This CDR3 has 12 residues. Germline V gene sequence: CDR1 SGHDT, CDR2 YYEEEE. Trimming cost V 0 bases and J 2 bases, with 0 bases left between them. The CDR3 DNA reads as TGTGCCAGCAGCTTGGGCAATCAGCCCCAGCATTTT. Amino acids: CASSLGNQPQHF. Based on the CDR3 plus reference TRBV5-6 and TRBJ1-5, the full variable domain is DAGVTQSPTHLIKTRGQQVTLRCSPKSGHDTVSWYQQALGQGPQFIFQYYEEEERQRGNFPDRFSGHQFPNYSSELNVNALLLGDSALYLCASSLGNQPQHFGDGTRLSIL.

The rearrangement uses TRBV7-8 and TRBJ1-2; D is ambiguous. Per germline, CDR1 SGHVS and CDR2 FQNEAQ. CDR3 length equals 14 residues. Trimming left V 2 bases short and J 8 bases short, with 15 bases between. The CDR3 DNA follows: TGTGCCAGCAGCTTAACTCAAGGTGCCGAGGGCTACACCTTC. Translated: CASSLTQGAEGYTF.

The chain recombines TRBV5-1 with TRBJ2-7; 12 positions agree with TRBD1. The CDR3 loop spans 14 amino acids. Germline loops: CDR1 SGHRS, CDR2 YFSETQ. The J segment lost 4 bases and the V segment lost 4 bases, leaving 3 bases of the junction unmatched. This CDR3 is CASSGTGGSYEQYF. Here the CDR3 DNA reads TGCGCCAGCAGCGGGACAGGGGGCTCGTACGAGCAGTACTTC.

The J gene is TRBJ1-6, the V gene TRBV10-3; TRBD1 might be the D (6 bases). The germline V gene encodes CDR1 ENHRY and CDR2 SYGVKD. The CDR3 has 16 amino acids. The V end was cut by 4 bases, the J end by 0 bases, with 10 bases between. CDR3 protein: CAISVRGSSYNSPLHF. CDR3 DNA: TGTGCCATCAGTGTAAGGGGGAGCTCCTATAATTCACCCCTCCACTTT.

This clone appeared once. The chain is built from TRBV3-1 (or the pseudogene TRBV3-2) and TRBJ2-1, with D possibly being TRBD2 (6 bases). Germline V gives CDR1 LGHDT, CDR2 YNNKEL (reference sequence). V lost 5 bases and J 0 bases, leaving 14 bases between the germline ends. The CDR3 sequence is 16 residues long. In DNA form, the CDR3 reads TGTGCCAGCAGCTCCCATGGAGGGAGCTCCTACAATGAGCAGTTCTTC. It encodes CASSSHGGSSYNEQFF.

The chain couples TRBV18 to TRBJ1-2; D gene unclear. V was clipped by 2 bases and J by 4 bases, with 11 bases between them. The germline V gene has CDR1 KGHSH and CDR2 LQKENI. There are 14 residues in the CDR3. The DNA for the CDR3 is TGTGCCAGCTCACCATTGGGATCGGGCTATGGCTACACCTTC. Amino acids: CASSPLGSGYGYTF.

V and J are TRBV29-1 and TRBJ1-2; TRBD1 might be the D (5 bases). The germline V gene has CDR1 SQVTM and CDR2 ANQGSEA. This CDR3 region has 14 residues. The ends were cut back, 6 bases at V and 7 bases at J, with 21 bases in the middle. The CDR3 region is CSVNQGTQSGGYTF. The CDR3 bases are TGCAGCGTAAACCAGGGCACCCAGTCTGGTGGCTACACCTTC.

The chain combines TRBV18 with TRBJ1-3; D is uncertain. V gave up 3 bases and J gave up 8 bases, with 17 bases separating them. Germline V gene lookup returns CDR1 KGHSH and CDR2 LQKENI. There are 15 residues in the CDR3. The CDR3 DNA sequence: TGTGCCAGCTCACCTTGGGCCACCAGTGGGGACACCATATATTTT. Translation: CASSPWATSGDTIYF.

The J gene is TRBJ2-3, the V gene TRBV18, with 8 bases fitting TRBD2. The germline CDR1 and CDR2 sequences are KGHSH and LQKENI. V trimming: 3 bases; J trimming: 4 bases; junction bases outside the gene matches: 6. The CDR3 runs 15 residues. CDR3 in DNA: TGTGCCAGCTCACCCCGGGGGGGCGCAGCAGATACGCAGTATTTT. Its translation: CASSPRGGAADTQYF.